This T cell receptor (beta chain) originates from a study of cytomegalovirus exposure and HLA in healthy donors. The wider study: A preliminary data release comprised roughly 80 million unique TCRs obtained from HLA-typed donors. Study-wide results and caveats: The study recorded 164 TCR beta chains that were cytomegalovirus-associated. Later analysis showed most CMV-associated TCR beta chains appearing HLA-restricted. The authors confirmed in vitro that three CMV-associated chains were specific for CMV antigens.

The V gene lost 2 bases and the J gene lost 2 bases, with 8 bases spanning the gap. The germline gives CDR1 SGHTA, CDR2 FQGNSA. The CDR3 has 14 residues. Of note for this clone: Its antigen is not identified.

The PCR contained 60 Vbeta and 13 Jbeta primers. Here immunoSEQ multiplex PCR was the method, and the copy in TCRdb shows in-frame clones only, minus some. The sample has 80,000 to 100,000 clones; over 70% are singletons. The TCR was taken from a man over 45 in good health and CMV-seropositive. The chain combines TRBV7-2 with TRBJ2-3; TRBD1 might be the D (5 bases). Sequencing was performed on PBMCs. CDR3 residues: CASSLKGITDTQYF. The CDR3 DNA follows: TGTGCCAGCAGCTTAAAGGGGATCACAGATACGCAGTATTTT.